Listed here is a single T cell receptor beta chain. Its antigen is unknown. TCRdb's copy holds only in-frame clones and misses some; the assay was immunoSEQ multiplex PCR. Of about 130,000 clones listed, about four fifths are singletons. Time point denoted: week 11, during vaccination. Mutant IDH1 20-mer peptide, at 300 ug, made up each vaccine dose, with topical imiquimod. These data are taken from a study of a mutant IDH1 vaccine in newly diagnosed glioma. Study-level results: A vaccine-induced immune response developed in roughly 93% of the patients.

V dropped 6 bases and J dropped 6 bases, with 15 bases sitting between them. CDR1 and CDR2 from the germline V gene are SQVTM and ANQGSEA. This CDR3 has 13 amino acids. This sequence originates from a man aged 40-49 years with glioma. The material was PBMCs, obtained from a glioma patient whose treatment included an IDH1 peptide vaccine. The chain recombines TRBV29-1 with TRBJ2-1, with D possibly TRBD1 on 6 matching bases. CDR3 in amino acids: CSVTGQSPNEQFF. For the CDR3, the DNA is TGCAGCGTGACTGGACAGTCCCCCAATGAGCAGTTCTTC.